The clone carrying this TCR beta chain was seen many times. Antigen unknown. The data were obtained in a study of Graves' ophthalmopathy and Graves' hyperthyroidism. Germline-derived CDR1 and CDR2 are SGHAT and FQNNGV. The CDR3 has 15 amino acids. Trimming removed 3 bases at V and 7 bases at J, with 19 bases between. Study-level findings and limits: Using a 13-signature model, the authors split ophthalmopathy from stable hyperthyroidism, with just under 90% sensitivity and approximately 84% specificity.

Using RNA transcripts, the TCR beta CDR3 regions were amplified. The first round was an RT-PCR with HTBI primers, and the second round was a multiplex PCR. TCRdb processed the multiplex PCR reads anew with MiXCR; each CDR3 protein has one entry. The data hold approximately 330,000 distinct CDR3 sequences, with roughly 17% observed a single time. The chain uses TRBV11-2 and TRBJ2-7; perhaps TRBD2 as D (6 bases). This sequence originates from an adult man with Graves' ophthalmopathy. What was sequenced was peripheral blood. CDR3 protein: CASSLGGLTPQEQYF. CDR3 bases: TGTGCCAGCAGCTTGGGGGGACTCACACCGCAGGAGCAGTACTTC.